A single sample is the source of the 19 T cell receptor beta chains below, sequenced in a study of neurological immune-mediated disorders. Sample time point: technical triplicate 2. TCRdb independently ran MiXCR on the 5' RACE reads; one entry per CDR3 protein. The sample records about 31,000 distinct CDR3 sequences, about an eighth being singletons. What was sequenced was CD4+ T cells from blood. Receptor source: a female donor with HTLV-1-associated myelopathy (HAM/TSP).

This clonotype rates as medium-sized. The gene calls are TRBV5-1 and TRBJ2-5, with 9 bases identical to TRBD2. CDR1 and CDR2 from the germline V gene are SGHRS and YFSETQ. The CDR3 covers 15 residues. V lost 3 bases and J lost 2; bases outside the gene matches: 5. The CDR3 spells CASSYTAGGQETQYF. CDR3 DNA sequence: TGCGCCAGCAGCTACACAGCGGGAGGTCAAGAGACCCAGTACTTC.

This clonotype was counted ten times or more. The V gene is TRBV5-1, the J gene TRBJ2-5, with D unclear. V was clipped by 0 bases and J by 2 bases, with 5 bases between them. This CDR3 is 13 amino acids long. The V gene's germline CDR1 is SGHRS and CDR2 YFSETQ. The CDR3 nucleotides are TGCGCCAGCAGCTTGGCTCTACAAGAGACCCAGTACTTC. As protein: CASSLALQETQYF.

At least ten counts were recorded for this clonotype. V is TRBV4-2 and J is TRBJ1-2; D is uncertain. CDR3 length: 14 amino acids. V lost 1 base to trimming and J lost 6 bases, with 12 bases between them. Germline-derived CDR1 and CDR2 are LGHNA and YNFKEQ. CDR3 region: CASSQVELDHGYTF. CDR3 nucleotides: TGTGCCAGCAGCCAAGTGGAGCTGGATCATGGCTACACCTTC.

This clonotype was seen at least ten times. The chain joins TRBV5-1 to TRBJ1-1; TRBD1 aligns across 7 bases. The V segment lost 1 base and the J segment 0 bases; nucleotides outside the gene matches: 6. The CDR3 runs to 16 residues. Germline V lookup: CDR1 SGHRS, CDR2 YFSETQ. The CDR3 DNA is TGCGCCAGCAGCTTGACCCGGGACAGCATGAACACTGAAGCTTTCTTT. Its translation: CASSLTRDSMNTEAFF.

The chain has TRBV6-4 and TRBJ2-3; a possible D gene is TRBD2 (5 bases). Germline-derived CDR1 and CDR2 are MRHNA and SNTAGT. This CDR3 spans 16 amino acids. With 4 bases removed from V and 11 bases from J, the gap between germline ends came to 25 bases. CDR3 nucleotide sequence: TGTGCCAGCAGTGTAAGGGTTTCGGCGAACACCGGGGAGCAGTATTTT. Translated: CASSVRVSANTGEQYF.

The CDR3 spells CASSLGESEQFF. The CDR3 DNA reads TGTGCCAGCAGCTTAGGAGAAAGTGAGCAGTTCTTC. V and J are TRBV7-3 and TRBJ2-1; unclear D gene. The CDR3 covers 12 residues. V lost 2 bases to trimming and J lost 9 bases, with 8 bases between them. Per the germline V gene, CDR1 is SGHTA and CDR2 is FQGTGA.

This clonotype was detected ten times or more. The chain joins TRBV20-1 to TRBJ2-7; D is unclear. Per germline, CDR1 DFQATT and CDR2 SNEGSKA (reference sequence). The CDR3 is made up of 11 amino acids. The V and J ends lost 6 bases and 0 bases respectively, with 6 bases between them. Here the CDR3 DNA reads TGCAGTGCACATCGCTCCTACGAGCAGTACTTC. It specifies CSAHRSYEQYF.

This clonotype is a singleton in its sample. The chain recombines TRBV20-1 with TRBJ2-7; 9 bases fit TRBD1. CDR1 and CDR2 from the germline V gene are DFQATT and SNEGSKA (reference sequence). The CDR3 loop spans 13 amino acids. Trimming at V came to 4 bases and at J to 5 bases, leaving 6 bases not matched to a gene. CDR3 loop: CSATGQGPDEQYF. CDR3 in DNA: TGCAGTGCTACGGGACAGGGACCTGACGAGCAGTACTTC.

The chain recombines TRBV20-1 with TRBJ1-4; 9 bases match TRBD1. V trimming: 6 bases; J trimming: 1 base; junction bases outside the gene matches: 6. This CDR3 is built from 15 residues. CDR1 and CDR2 from the germline V gene are DFQATT and SNEGSKA (reference sequence). CDR3 protein: CSAPGQGGTNEKLFF. CDR3 nucleotide sequence: TGCAGTGCACCGGGACAGGGAGGAACTAATGAAAAACTGTTTTTT.

This clonotype appeared many times. This CDR3 reads CASSVFGVEETQYF. The CDR3 bases are TGCGCCAGCAGTGTCTTTGGTGTGGAAGAGACCCAGTACTTC. This rearrangement joins TRBV10-2 to TRBJ2-5; D is unclear. Germline CDR1 is WSHSY and CDR2 is SAAADI. The V end was cut by 4 bases, the J end by 3 bases, with 12 bases between. CDR3 length: 14 amino acids.

The V and J genes are TRBV4-2 and TRBJ1-1, with D maybe TRBD1 (6 bases). This CDR3 comprises 16 residues. Germline V gene data show CDR1 as LGHNA and CDR2 as YNFKEQ. V was trimmed by 4 bases and J by 4 bases, leaving 19 bases between them. The CDR3 protein is CASSLLERGGGTEAFF. Here the CDR3 DNA reads TGTGCCAGCAGCCTCTTGGAAAGAGGGGGGGGCACTGAAGCTTTCTTT.

This clonotype was found many times. The chain couples TRBV7-9 to TRBJ1-6; D is undetermined. Trimming removed 8 bases from V and 14 bases from J, with 25 bases in between. The CDR3 covers 15 residues. Germline CDR1 and CDR2: SEHNR and FQNEAQ (reference sequence). The CDR3 sequence is CASGPPPDEDGTLHF. Written as DNA, the CDR3 is TGTGCCAGCGGTCCCCCCCCGGACGAAGATGGGACCCTCCACTTT.

This clonotype was seen repeatedly, ten times or more. V is TRBV20-1 and J is TRBJ1-4; D uncertain. The CDR3 has 15 amino acids. Trimming shortened V by 3 bases and J by 0 bases, and 11 bases separated the two germline ends. CDR1 and CDR2 (germline): DFQATT, SNEGSKA (reference sequence). The CDR3 DNA reads as TGCAGTGCTAGTGGCGAGTATGCAACTAATGAAAAACTGTTTTTT. Its translation: CSASGEYATNEKLFF.

The V and J genes are TRBV7-9 and TRBJ2-2; D gene ambiguous. Germline loops: CDR1 SEHNR, CDR2 FQNEAQ (reference sequence). The CDR3 is made up of 14 amino acids. Trimming removed 8 bases from V and 0 bases from J, with 10 bases in between. CDR3 sequence: CASSRTTNTGELFF. DNA for the CDR3: TGTGCCAGCTCGAGGACCACGAACACCGGGGAGCTGTTTTTT.

The J gene is TRBJ1-3, the V gene TRBV2; D not certain. Germline CDR1 is SNHLY and CDR2 is FYNNEI. The CDR3 has 12 residues. The V gene lost 8 bases and the J gene lost 1 base, with 6 bases spanning the gap. CDR3 amino acids: CASVSSGNTIYF. As DNA, the CDR3 is TGTGCCAGCGTTTCATCTGGAAACACCATATATTTT.

In its sample, this clonotype was seen many times. The genes are TRBV5-1 and TRBJ1-3; D is undetermined. The CDR3 is made up of 17 amino acids. V gave up 0 bases and J gave up 0 bases, with 13 bases separating them. Germline V lookup: CDR1 SGHRS, CDR2 YFSETQ. The CDR3 loop is CASSLDSIPNSGNTIYF. The CDR3 region has the DNA TGCGCCAGCAGCTTGGACAGCATTCCAAACTCTGGAAACACCATATATTTT.

This clonotype came up many times. V is TRBV18 and J is TRBJ2-5, with 9 positions matching TRBD1. The trim removed 3 bases at V and 6 bases at J, leaving 8 bases unmatched. Germline lookup yields CDR1 KGHSH and CDR2 LQKENI. The CDR3 covers 15 residues. CDR3 sequence reads: CASSPQAQGAQTQYF. CDR3 nucleotide sequence: TGTGCCAGCTCACCTCAGGCACAGGGGGCCCAGACCCAGTACTTC.

This clonotype came up many times. CDR3: CSARGQGSNTGELFF. CDR3 sequence (DNA): TGCAGCGCTCGTGGACAGGGCTCGAACACCGGGGAGCTGTTTTTT. The chain joins TRBV20-1 to TRBJ2-2, with 8 positions matching TRBD1. CDR3 length: 15 residues. Germline V gives CDR1 DFQATT, CDR2 SNEGSKA (reference sequence).

The rearrangement joins TRBV5-1 to TRBJ1-5; D possibly corresponds to TRBD1 (6 bases). V shed 4 bases and J shed 4 bases, with 15 bases lying between them. This CDR3 contains 15 residues. The germline V gene encodes CDR1 SGHRS and CDR2 YFSETQ. CDR3 sequence reads: CASSATGTTNQPQHF. The CDR3 coding sequence is TGCGCCAGCAGCGCGACCGGGACAACGAATCAGCCCCAGCATTTT.